These T cell receptor beta chains were read from a single sample in a study of response to subunit inactivated influenza vaccine. MiXCR, run by TCRdb on the RT-PCR reads, gives a single entry per CDR3 protein. The sample has about 480,000 distinct CDR3 sequences, approximately 11% seen once. Sample: PBMCs from blood, taken more than 35 days after vaccination. The receptors shown here come from a man aged 50-60 years who received an inactivated influenza vaccine. Both conserved end residues are part of each CDR3. A D gene is named only where the DNA matches it firmly. A row's size may be missing; if present it is once, few, many or a size class.

V gene: TRBV7-9
clone size: few
D gene: -
J gene: TRBJ1-6
CDR3 DNA: TGTGCCAGCAGCTTTCCACAGGGCACCGGCCATTCACCCCTCCACTTT
CDR3 protein: CASSFPQGTGHSPLHF

V gene: TRBV7-2
clone size: -
D gene: TRBD2
J gene: TRBJ2-7
CDR3 DNA: TGTGCCAGCAGCACCGGACTAGCGGGAAGGTACGAGCAGTACTTC
CDR3 protein: CASSTGLAGRYEQYF

V gene: TRBV15
clone size: few
D gene: TRBD2
J gene: TRBJ2-1
CDR3 DNA: TGTGCCACCAGCACAAGACTAGCGACGTACAATGAGCAGTTCTTC
CDR3 protein: CATSTRLATYNEQFF

V gene: TRBV20-1
clone size: -
D gene: TRBD2
J gene: TRBJ2-7
CDR3 DNA: TGCAGTGCTGTCCAAAGCGGGAGGAACTACGAGCAGTACTTC
CDR3 protein: CSAVQSGRNYEQYF

V gene: TRBV6-5
clone size: -
D gene: TRBD2
J gene: TRBJ2-1
CDR3 DNA: TGTGCCAGCAGTTACGGCGGGGGAGAAGCCTACAATGAGCAGTTCTTC
CDR3 protein: CASSYGGGEAYNEQFF

V gene: TRBV28
clone size: -
D gene: -
J gene: TRBJ2-1
CDR3 DNA: TGTGCCAGCAGCCACCTCCTGAGGGGACGGACCTACAATGAGCAGTTCTTC
CDR3 protein: CASSHLLRGRTYNEQFF

V gene: TRBV29-1
clone size: many
D gene: -
J gene: TRBJ2-2
CDR3 DNA: TGCAGCGTTGAGGCAGGGGAGCTGTTTTTT
CDR3 protein: CSVEAGELFF

V gene: TRBV29-1
clone size: few
D gene: -
J gene: TRBJ2-1
CDR3 DNA: TGCAGCGCTAGTGCGAACAATGAGCAGTTCTTC
CDR3 protein: CSASANNEQFF

V gene: TRBV7-6
clone size: few
D gene: -
J gene: TRBJ2-1
CDR3 DNA: TGTGCCAGCAGCAGGGGACGGAACAATGAGCAGTTCTTC
CDR3 protein: CASSRGRNNEQFF

V gene: TRBV3-1
clone size: few
D gene: TRBD1
J gene: TRBJ2-7
CDR3 DNA: TGTGCCAGCAGCCCGACAGGGTTTTACGAGCAGTACTTC
CDR3 protein: CASSPTGFYEQYF

V gene: TRBV11-2
clone size: -
D gene: TRBD2
J gene: TRBJ2-2
CDR3 DNA: TGTGCCAGCAGCAGCTTAGCGGGGAAGAACACCGGGGAGCTGTTTTTT
CDR3 protein: CASSSLAGKNTGELFF

V gene: TRBV5-1
clone size: -
D gene: -
J gene: TRBJ2-5
CDR3 DNA: TGCGCCAGCAGCTTGTTTTTAGAGACCCAGTACTTC
CDR3 protein: CASSLFLETQYF

V gene: TRBV5-1
clone size: many
D gene: TRBD1
J gene: TRBJ1-3
CDR3 DNA: TGCGCCAGCAGCAGCGGACAGGGAGGAAACACCATATATTTT
CDR3 protein: CASSSGQGGNTIYF

V gene: TRBV12-3/TRBV12-4
clone size: few
D gene: -
J gene: TRBJ2-1
CDR3 DNA: TGTGCCAGCACTCTTGGCCCTACCAGAGAGCAGTTCTTC
CDR3 protein: CASTLGPTREQFF

V gene: TRBV6-1
clone size: many
D gene: TRBD2
J gene: TRBJ2-1
CDR3 DNA: TGTGCCAGCAGTGCGGGACTAGCGGAAAACAATGAGCAGTTCTTC
CDR3 protein: CASSAGLAENNEQFF

V gene: TRBV9
clone size: -
D gene: -
J gene: TRBJ1-1
CDR3 DNA: TGTGCCAGCAGCGTAGTTGGGGGAGCTGAAGCTTTCTTT
CDR3 protein: CASSVVGGAEAFF

V gene: TRBV7-6
clone size: -
D gene: TRBD1
J gene: TRBJ2-7
CDR3 DNA: TGTGCCAGCAGCCTTGGACAGGCTCACTCCTACGAGCAGTACTTC
CDR3 protein: CASSLGQAHSYEQYF

V gene: TRBV6-2/TRBV6-3
clone size: few
D gene: TRBD1
J gene: TRBJ2-7
CDR3 DNA: TGTGCCAGCAACCGGGACAGGGTTTCCGAGCAGTACTTC
CDR3 protein: CASNRDRVSEQYF

V gene: TRBV29-1
clone size: few
D gene: TRBD2
J gene: TRBJ2-1
CDR3 DNA: TGCAGCGTTGCCCGACTAGCGCGGGACGGGGAGCAGTTCTTC
CDR3 protein: CSVARLARDGEQFF

V gene: TRBV7-8
clone size: many
D gene: -
J gene: TRBJ2-7
CDR3 DNA: TGTGCCAGCACTGGGACCCCCGCGTCCTACGAGCAGTACTTC
CDR3 protein: CASTGTPASYEQYF

V gene: TRBV6-4
clone size: many
D gene: -
J gene: TRBJ1-1
CDR3 DNA: TGTGCCAGCAGTGACTCGGGCAGGGCTCTGAACACTGAAGCTTTCTTT
CDR3 protein: CASSDSGRALNTEAFF